This T cell receptor beta chain was retrieved from a study of blood T cells in healthy people across ages. Points from the study as a whole: A roughly linear age-dependent decrease characterized TCR beta diversity per million T cells. Naive CD4+ cells and diversity were both higher in long-lived donors than in aged donors.

The second PCR ran roughly 6 to 11 cycles with a sample-barcoded 5' primer and J-beta primers. The authors tagged each cDNA molecule using a template-switch adaptor with 12 random nucleotides. TCRdb recomputed calls from the 5' RACE reads with MiXCR, one row per CDR3 protein. The data hold hundreds of thousands of distinct CDR3 sequences, with 40% to 50% observed a single time. Details on this clonotype: Antigen: not known.

Per-sample PBMC isolation yielded at least 7 million cells. Germline lookup yields CDR1 KGHDR and CDR2 SFDVKD. The CDR3 consists of 14 residues. Germline trimming cut 3 bases from V and 10 bases from J; bases unmatched to any gene: 6. The V and J genes are TRBV24-1 and TRBJ2-5, with 11 bases identical to TRBD2. The sequence came from an elderly man in good health. Sequencing used blood. The DNA of the CDR3 is TGTGCCACCAGTGATCAACTAGCGGGGGCCGTCCAGTACTTC. Translation: CATSDQLAGAVQYF.